This T cell receptor (beta chain) was identified during a study of CD8 T cells in ankylosing spondylitis. General observations from the study: Disease-associated clones were reportedly significantly overrepresented in matched ankylosing spondylitis synovial fluid. Blood from ankylosing spondylitis patients appeared to carry a characteristic roughly eight-variant TCR beta motif.

CDR3 size: 16 residues. V was pared by 0 bases and J by 4 bases, with 7 bases of the junction left unmatched. Germline V gene lookup returns CDR1 SNHLY and CDR2 FYNNEI. TCRdb redid the calling of the 5' RACE reads with MiXCR, one entry per CDR3 protein. The sample includes roughly 130,000 distinct CDR3 sequences, roughly 7.3% of them seen just once. There are many counts of this clonotype. Antigen: not known. The chain carries TRBV2 and TRBJ2-7; 9 bases match TRBD2. Sequencing was carried out using blood, either unsorted or a sorted T cell fraction (not recorded which). This receptor was taken from a male donor with ankylosing spondylitis or in good health (not recorded which). The CDR3 sequence: CASSEALVAGVYEQYF. Written as DNA, the CDR3 is TGTGCCAGCAGTGAAGCGCTAGTAGCGGGAGTGTACGAGCAGTACTTC.